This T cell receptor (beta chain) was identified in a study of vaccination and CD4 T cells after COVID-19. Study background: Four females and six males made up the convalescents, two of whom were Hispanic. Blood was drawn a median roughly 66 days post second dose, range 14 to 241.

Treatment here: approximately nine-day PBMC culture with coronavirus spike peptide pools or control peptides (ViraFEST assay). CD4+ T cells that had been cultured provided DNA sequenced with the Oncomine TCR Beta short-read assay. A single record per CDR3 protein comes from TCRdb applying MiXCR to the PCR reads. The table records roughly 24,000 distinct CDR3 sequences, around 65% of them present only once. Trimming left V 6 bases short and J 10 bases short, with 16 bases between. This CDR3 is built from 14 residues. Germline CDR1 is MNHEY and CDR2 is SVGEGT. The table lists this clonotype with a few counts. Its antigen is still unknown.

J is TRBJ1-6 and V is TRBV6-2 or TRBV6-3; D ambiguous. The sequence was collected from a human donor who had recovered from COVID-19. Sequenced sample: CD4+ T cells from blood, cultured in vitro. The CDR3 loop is CASSPPSAESPLHF. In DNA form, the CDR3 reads TGTGCCAGCAGCCCGCCCTCGGCCGAGTCACCCCTCCACTTT.